The next 13 T cell receptor beta chains were all read from a single sample in a study of cytomegalovirus exposure and HLA in healthy donors. Sequencing was performed with immunoSEQ multiplex PCR; in TCRdb, only in-frame clones are kept and a portion is missing. This table holds tens of thousands of clones, around 94% found once. The sample taken for sequencing was PBMCs. These receptors were obtained from a woman in her late teens or twenties in good health and CMV-seropositive.

The table lists this clone with a count of one. The chain links TRBV18 to TRBJ1-5; D perhaps matches TRBD1 (6 bases). From germline, CDR1 is KGHSH and CDR2 LQKENI. The CDR3 totals 16 residues. The V end lost 6 bases, the J end lost 6 bases, and 21 bases lay between the germline ends. This CDR3 reads CASSSNRVLSGQPQHF. Written as DNA, the CDR3 is TGTGCCAGCTCCAGCAACAGGGTTTTATCGGGTCAGCCCCAGCATTTT. Using reference TRBV18 and TRBJ1-5 for the parts outside the CDR3, the full variable domain is NAGVMQNPRHLVRRRGQEARLRCSPMKGHSHVYWYRQLPEEGLKFMVYLQKENIIDESGMPKERFSAEFPKEGPSILRIQQVVRGDSAAYFCASSSNRVLSGQPQHFGDGTRLSIL.

The J gene is TRBJ1-1, the V gene TRBV5-8; D might be TRBD1 (5 bases). The CDR3 spans 15 residues. V was trimmed by 2 bases and J by 6 bases, leaving 17 bases between them. Per germline, CDR1 SGHTS and CDR2 YDEGEE. This CDR3 reads CASSFRQGGMAEAFF. For the CDR3, the DNA is TGTGCCAGCAGCTTTCGTCAGGGTGGTATGGCTGAAGCTTTCTTT.

This sequence joins TRBV29-1 and TRBJ1-5; D not resolved. The germline CDR1 and CDR2 sequences are SQVTM and ANQGSEA. This CDR3 spans 13 amino acids. Trimming removed 3 bases from V and 6 bases from J, with 12 bases in between. The CDR3 DNA sequence: TGCAGCGTTGACCGGGGAGCGGGTCAGCCCCAGCATTTT. Its protein product is CSVDRGAGQPQHF.

Turning to this clone: One junction end disagrees with the germline gene, perhaps due to a read error. J is TRBJ2-7 and V is TRBV11-3; 7 positions agree with TRBD2. The length of the CDR3 is 14 residues. In germline, CDR1 is SGHNT, CDR2 YENEEA. The CDR3 protein is CASSKGRASHEQYF. In DNA, the CDR3 is TGTGCCAGCAGTAAGGGGAGGGCCTCCCACGAGCAGTACTTC.

This chain joins TRBV29-1 and TRBJ1-4, with D tentatively TRBD1 (5 bases). The CDR3 runs 13 residues. Between the trimmed V and J ends, which lost 6 bases and 2 bases, there was a span of 10 bases. Per germline, CDR1 SQVTM and CDR2 ANQGSEA. CDR3: CSVGGRTNEKLFF. CDR3 sequence (DNA): TGCAGCGTCGGGGGACGGACTAATGAAAAACTGTTTTTT.

The chain recombines TRBV1 with TRBJ2-3; the table names TRBD2, a call not compared with the DNA. TRBV1 is a known pseudogene. The CDR3 runs 17 residues. The chain's CDR3 is CTSSQGVQRGGTDTQYF. CDR3 nucleotides: TGCACCAGCAGCCAAGGAGTACAGCGGGGGGGCACAGATACGCAGTATTTT.

This sequence joins TRBV6-1 and TRBJ2-7; D is unclear. The CDR3 runs to 15 residues. V shed 5 bases and J shed 1 base, with 15 bases lying between them. Per germline, CDR1 MNHNS and CDR2 SASEGT. The CDR3 is CASSSYPSGSYEQYF. The CDR3, as DNA: TGTGCCAGCAGTAGTTACCCCAGTGGTTCCTACGAGCAGTACTTC.

The chain is built from TRBV11-2 and TRBJ2-1, with D uncertain. The length of the CDR3 is 13 residues. V was clipped by 1 base and J by 12 bases, with 13 bases between them. CDR1 is SGHAT, CDR2 FQNNGV, per germline. This CDR3 reads CASSLVYSHGQFF. The CDR3 nucleotides read TGTGCCAGCAGCTTAGTGTATAGCCACGGGCAGTTCTTC.

The CDR3: CASSLPLGTGGTDTQYF. CDR3 DNA sequence: TGTGCCAGCAGCTTGCCCCTTGGGACAGGGGGCACAGATACGCAGTATTTT. The chain recombines TRBV7-9 with TRBJ2-3, with 10 bases identical to TRBD1. The CDR3 runs 17 residues. CDR1 and CDR2 from the germline V gene are SEHNR and FQNEAQ (reference sequence). Trimming cost V 3 bases and J 1 base; bases outside gene matches: 7.

This clone was recorded once. The chain has TRBV5-1 and TRBJ1-1, with a tentative D call TRBD1 (5 bases). Trimming removed 3 bases from V and 4 bases from J, with 13 bases in between. The CDR3 has 14 amino acids. CDR1 is SGHRS, CDR2 YFSETQ, per germline. CDR3 region: CASSSSPGGTEAFF. The DNA of the CDR3 is TGCGCCAGCAGCTCATCCCCGGGGGGCACTGAAGCTTTCTTT.

The rearrangement uses TRBV7-6 and TRBJ1-1; 7 bases fit TRBD1. CDR1 and CDR2 (germline): SGHVS, FNYEAQ. With V trimmed by 3 bases and J by 2 bases, 3 bases remained unmatched. The length of the CDR3 is 14 residues. The CDR3 is CASSLTGSNTEAFF. As DNA, the CDR3 is TGTGCCAGCAGCTTGACAGGGAGCAACACTGAAGCTTTCTTT.

The chain couples TRBV7-9 to TRBJ2-7; TRBD2 is a possible D gene (5 bases). Germline-derived CDR1 and CDR2 are SEHNR and FQNEAQ (reference sequence). Trimming stripped 4 bases from V and 4 bases from J, with 14 bases between. This CDR3 region has 14 residues. The CDR3 bases are TGTGCCAGCAGCTCCACCTTAGCGAGTTACGAGCAGTACTTC. It codes for CASSSTLASYEQYF. Variable domain in full (rest from reference TRBV7-9 and TRBJ2-7): DTGVSQNPRHKITKRGQNVTFRCDPISEHNRLYWYRQTLGQGPEFLTYFQNEAQLEKSRLLSDRFSAERPKGSFSTLEIQRTEQGDSAMYLCASSSTLASYEQYFGPGTRLTVT.

This chain joins TRBV6-6 and TRBJ1-6; no reliable D call. Trimming left V 6 bases short and J 7 bases short, with 13 bases between. Germline-derived CDR1 and CDR2 are MNHNY and SVGAGI (reference sequence). The CDR3 length is 14 residues. As DNA, the CDR3 is TGTGCCAGCAGCCCCGGGTCCGGGAATTCACCCCTCCACTTT. This encodes CASSPGSGNSPLHF.